The entry below describes one T cell receptor beta chain. Its recognized antigen is unknown. No base quality information exists; no much larger clone differs at one position. The data stem from a study of blood T cell repertoires in COVID-19 (TCRdb year 2020). At the level of the whole study: For ImmuneRACE Cohort 3, a participant was defined as recovered based on two consecutive negative NP/OP PCR tests, clearance by a healthcare professional, or resolution of symptoms. The collaborator samples originated in the United States, Italy and Spain and spanned the acute and convalescent phases of COVID-19. The prospective study material was composed of cDNA or gDNA derived from T cells, B-cell-depleted T cells, or PBMCs. The dataset comprised deeply sampled blood TCRbeta repertoires from subjects exposed to, actively infected with, or recovered from COVID-19. The repertoires were released in a freely available public database meant as a resource for research on the immune response to SARS-CoV-2. Samples came from the ongoing ImmuneRACE study (first 160 participants) plus 1,254 subjects from 6 global collaborators. Sample metadata almost always included a de-identified subject ID, COVID-19 status, age in years and sex. Where available, HLA class I and class II types were obtained from metadata supplied by the sample provider rather than from assay-based typing.

Paper-wide results and their limitations: The amount of clinical and demographic metadata varied by source and participant and was provided uncurated.

TCRbeta CDR3 regions were amplified from genomic DNA by means of the immunoSEQ Assay, a bias-controlled multiplex PCR. For the original study's pipeline: Within the assay, amplification of reference gene primers was used to estimate how many nucleated cells each sample contained. Sequence reads were collapsed and filtered to measure the absolute abundance of every unique TCRbeta CDR3 rearrangement. Productive Simpson clonality was computed per sample as the square root of Simpson's diversity index over productive rearrangements. Entries here come from immuneACCESS through TCRdb and include only in-frame sequences with V and J called. Some clones fail to appear in such tables; in the studies checked, an unresolved V gene covers under half of the shortfall, and the cause of the remainder is unknown. V, J and clone size were drawn from that table, and D and trimming were deduced from the DNA. For this sample there are 300,000 to 450,000 clones; over 75% appear just once. The top ten hold approximately 1.9% of the sample.

CDR1 and CDR2, looked up from the germline V gene (reference sequence), are LNHDA and SQIVND. V has 6 bases trimmed and J has 3 bases trimmed; junction bases matching no gene number 8. Reading from cysteine to phenylalanine, the CDR3 counts 15 amino acids. Of the read, only the CDR3 DNA is kept; its 45 bases are in frame from base 1. Participants in the prospective study were aged roughly 18 to 89 years, lived in over 20 United States geographic areas, and enrolled through a virtual design. In the prospective study, cohorts were assigned on the basis of participant-reported clinical history obtained from a screening survey and a study questionnaire. In the prospective study, mobile phlebotomists collected whole blood, serum and a nasopharyngeal or oropharyngeal swab from each participant. Prospective study participants could optionally give additional blood draws and questionnaires over an approximately 2-month period. Blood samples from the prospective study were shipped frozen or at room temperature prior to DNA extraction.

The source of this sequence is a man between 35 and 55 years old in a cohort exposed to, infected with or recovered from COVID-19 (not recorded which). Sequenced sample: PBMCs or T cells enriched from blood (not recorded which). The rearrangement combines TRBV19 with TRBJ2-3, and TRBD2 matches 8 of the central bases. The DNA reads TGTGCCAGTAGGGCCGCCGGGAGGGCAACAGATACGCAGTATTTT. Its protein product is CASRAAGRATDTQYF.